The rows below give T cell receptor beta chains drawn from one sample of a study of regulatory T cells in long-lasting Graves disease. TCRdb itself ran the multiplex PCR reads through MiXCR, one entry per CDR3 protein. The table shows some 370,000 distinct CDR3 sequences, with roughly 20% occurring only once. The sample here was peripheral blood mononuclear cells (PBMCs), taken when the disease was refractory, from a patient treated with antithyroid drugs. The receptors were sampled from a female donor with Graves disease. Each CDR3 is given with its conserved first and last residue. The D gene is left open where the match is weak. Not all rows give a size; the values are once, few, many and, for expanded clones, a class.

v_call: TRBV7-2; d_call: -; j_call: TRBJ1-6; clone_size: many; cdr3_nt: TGTGCCAGCAGCCACAGCCCCAAGGGGTATAGTTCACCCCTCCACTTT; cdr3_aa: CASSHSPKGYSSPLHF
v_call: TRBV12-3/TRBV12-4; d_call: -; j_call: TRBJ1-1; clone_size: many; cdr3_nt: TGTGCCAGCAGTCCGGACAGTCTAGTGCCTGAAGCTTTCTTT; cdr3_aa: CASSPDSLVPEAFF
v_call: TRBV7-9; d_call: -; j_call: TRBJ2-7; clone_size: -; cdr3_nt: TGTGCCAGCAGCCCGGGAGTAGGGCAATACGAGCAGTACTTC; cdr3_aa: CASSPGVGQYEQYF
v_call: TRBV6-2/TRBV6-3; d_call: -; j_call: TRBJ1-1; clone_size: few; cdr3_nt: TGTGCCAGCAGTTACTTTGGACAGCCGAACACTGAAGCTTTCTTT; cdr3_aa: CASSYFGQPNTEAFF
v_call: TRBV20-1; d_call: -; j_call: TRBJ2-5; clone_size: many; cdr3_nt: TGCAGTGAAGGTCTAGGGGAGACCCAGTACTTC; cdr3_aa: CSEGLGETQYF
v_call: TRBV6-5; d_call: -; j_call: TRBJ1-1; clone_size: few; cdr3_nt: TGTGCCAGCAGTTACAGCCTGGAAGGATCGGGCACTGAAGCTTTCTTT; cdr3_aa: CASSYSLEGSGTEAFF
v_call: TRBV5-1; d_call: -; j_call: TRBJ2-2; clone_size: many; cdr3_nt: TGCGCCAGCAACCCCTTCGGGACAACGAACACCGGGGAGCTGTTTTTT; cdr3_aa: CASNPFGTTNTGELFF
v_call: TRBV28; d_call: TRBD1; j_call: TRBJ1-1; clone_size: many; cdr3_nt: TGTGCCAGCAGTGTTATAACAGGGGGGAACACTGAAGCTTTCTTT; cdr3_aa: CASSVITGGNTEAFF
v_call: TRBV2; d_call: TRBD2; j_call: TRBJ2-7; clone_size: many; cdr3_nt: TGTGCCAGCATATTGACTAGCGGGAGGGCCTACGAGCAGTACTTC; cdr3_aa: CASILTSGRAYEQYF
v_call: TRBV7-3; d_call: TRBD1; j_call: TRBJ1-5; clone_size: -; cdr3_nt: TGTGCCAGCAGTCGGGACAGGTTAAATCAGCCCCAGCATTTT; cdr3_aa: CASSRDRLNQPQHF
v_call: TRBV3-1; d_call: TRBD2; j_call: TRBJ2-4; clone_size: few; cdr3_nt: TGTGCCAGCAGCCAAAGGGGACTAGCGGGTCCGGATGCCAAAAACATTCAGTACTTC; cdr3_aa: CASSQRGLAGPDAKNIQYF
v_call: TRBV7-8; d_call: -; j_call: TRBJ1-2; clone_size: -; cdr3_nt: TGTGCCAGCAGCCCCTTAGTATTATCCCGACGCACCGACAACTATGGCTACACCTTC; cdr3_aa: CASSPLVLSRRTDNYGYTF
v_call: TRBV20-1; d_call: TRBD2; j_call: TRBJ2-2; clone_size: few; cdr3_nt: TGCAGTGCTAGAGCCGCCGGGACTAGCGGGAAGAACACCGGGGAGCTGTTTTTT; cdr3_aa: CSARAAGTSGKNTGELFF